In its sample, the clone carrying this T cell receptor beta chain was seen once. This record comes from a study of cytomegalovirus exposure and HLA in healthy donors. The PCR used 60 Vbeta and 13 Jbeta primers. The protocol was immunoSEQ multiplex PCR, while the TCRdb copy is restricted to in-frame clones and leaves out a portion. The data hold 85,000 to 130,000 clones, with 84% observed a single time. The CDR3 is 22 residues long. CDR1 and CDR2 from the germline V gene are SQVTM and ANQGSEA. The V segment lost 3 bases and the J segment 0 bases; nucleotides outside the gene matches: 25. This clonotype was obtained from a young woman in good health and CMV-seronegative. The J gene is TRBJ2-5, the V gene TRBV29-1, with 10 bases identical to TRBD1. Source material: PBMCs. Here the CDR3 DNA reads TGCAGCGTTGATAGAAGCGATTCCCCGGACAGGGGGAAACGCATGTACCAAGAGACCCAGTACTTC. Encoded protein: CSVDRSDSPDRGKRMYQETQYF.